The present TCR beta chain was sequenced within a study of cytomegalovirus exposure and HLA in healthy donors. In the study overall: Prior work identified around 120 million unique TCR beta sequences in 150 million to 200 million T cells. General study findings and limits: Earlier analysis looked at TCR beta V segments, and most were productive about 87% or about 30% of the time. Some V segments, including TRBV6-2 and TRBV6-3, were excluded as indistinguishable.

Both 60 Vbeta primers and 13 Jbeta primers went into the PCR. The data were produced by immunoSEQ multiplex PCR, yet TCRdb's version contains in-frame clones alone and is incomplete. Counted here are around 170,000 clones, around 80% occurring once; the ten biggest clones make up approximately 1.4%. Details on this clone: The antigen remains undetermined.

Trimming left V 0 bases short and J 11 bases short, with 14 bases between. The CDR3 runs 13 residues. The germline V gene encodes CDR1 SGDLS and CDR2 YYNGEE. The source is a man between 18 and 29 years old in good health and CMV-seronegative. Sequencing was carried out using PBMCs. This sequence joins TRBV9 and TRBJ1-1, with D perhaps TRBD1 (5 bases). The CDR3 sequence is CASSVVPGCGAFF. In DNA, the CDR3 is TGTGCCAGCAGCGTAGTACCAGGGTGTGGGGCTTTCTTT. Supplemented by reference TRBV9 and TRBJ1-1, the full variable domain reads DSGVTQTPKHLITATGQRVTLRCSPRSGDLSVYWYQQSLDQGLQFLIQYYNGEERAKGNILERFSAQQFPDLHSELNLSSLELGDSALYFCASSVVPGCGAFFGQGTRLTVV.